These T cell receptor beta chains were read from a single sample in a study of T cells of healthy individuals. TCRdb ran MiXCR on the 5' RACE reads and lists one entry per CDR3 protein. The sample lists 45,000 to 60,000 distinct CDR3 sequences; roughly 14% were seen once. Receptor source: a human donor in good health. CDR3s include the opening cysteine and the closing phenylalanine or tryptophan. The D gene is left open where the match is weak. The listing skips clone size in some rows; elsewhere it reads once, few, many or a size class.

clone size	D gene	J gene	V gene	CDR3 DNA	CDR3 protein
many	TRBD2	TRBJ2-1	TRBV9	TGTGCCAGCAGCGTACGCGGGGGGAATGAGCAGTTCTTC	CASSVRGGNEQFF
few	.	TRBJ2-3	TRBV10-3	TGTGCCATCAGTTCTCAGGGAACAGATACGCAGTATTTT	CAISSQGTDTQYF
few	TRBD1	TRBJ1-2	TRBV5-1	TGCGCCAGCACCCTTGACGGACAGGGCCATCTCTATGGCTACACCTTC	CASTLDGQGHLYGYTF
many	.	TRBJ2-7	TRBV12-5	TGTGCTAGTGGTTTCGGTGGGGGGGCTCACGAGCAGTACTTC	CASGFGGGAHEQYF
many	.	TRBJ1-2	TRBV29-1	TGCAGCGTTGAAGAGGGAATTAACTATGGCTACACCTTC	CSVEEGINYGYTF
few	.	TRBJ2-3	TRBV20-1	TGCAGTGCTTACCTAATCCCTGCCTCCGGCACAGATACGCAGTATTTT	CSAYLIPASGTDTQYF
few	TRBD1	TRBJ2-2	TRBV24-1	TGTGCCACCAGTGATCCGCAGGGGGATAAGCACGGGGAGCTGTTTTTT	CATSDPQGDKHGELFF
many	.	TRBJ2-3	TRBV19	TGTGCCAGTAGTATGGGCACAGATACGCAGTATTTT	CASSMGTDTQYF
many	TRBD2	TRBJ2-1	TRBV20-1	TGCAGTGCTAGGGGACTAGCGGGCCAGTCCTACAATGAGCAGTTCTTC	CSARGLAGQSYNEQFF
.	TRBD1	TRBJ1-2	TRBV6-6	TGTGCCAGCAGTGACAACAGGGGGTCGCCCAACTATGGCTACAACTTC	CASSDNRGSPNYGYNF
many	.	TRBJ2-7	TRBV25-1	TGTGCCAGCAGTGAATATGCCGGCTACGAGCAGTACTTC	CASSEYAGYEQYF
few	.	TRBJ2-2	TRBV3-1	TGTGCCAGCAGTCCTGGGAGGACCGGGGAGCTGTTTTTT	CASSPGRTGELFF
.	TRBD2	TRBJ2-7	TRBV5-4	TGTGCCAGCAGCTTGAGCTTGGTAGCGGGGGGACCTTCCTACGAGCAGTACTTC	CASSLSLVAGGPSYEQYF
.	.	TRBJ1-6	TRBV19	TGTGCCAGTAGTACGACCAGAAATAATTCACCCCTCCACTTT	CASSTTRNNSPLHF
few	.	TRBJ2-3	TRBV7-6	TGTGCCAGCAGCTCACCCGACAGATTCACAGATACGCAGTATTTT	CASSSPDRFTDTQYF
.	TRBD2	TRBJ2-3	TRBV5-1	TGCGCCAGCAGCCCGAGAGAAGCGGGAGTCCGCACAGATACGCAGTATTTT	CASSPREAGVRTDTQYF
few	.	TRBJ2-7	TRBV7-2	TGTGCCAGCAGCTTAGCACGACGGGGGACGGCCTCGGGGGAGCAGTACTTC	CASSLARRGTASGEQYF
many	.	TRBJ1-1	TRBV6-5	TGTGCCAGCAGTTACTCGTTGCCCAAGAGACAGAACACTGAAGCTTTCTTT	CASSYSLPKRQNTEAFF
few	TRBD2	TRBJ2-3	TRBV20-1	TGCAGTGCTAGCTTTCGGACTAGATCGAGCACAGATACGCAGTATTTT	CSASFRTRSSTDTQYF
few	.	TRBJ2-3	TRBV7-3	TGTGCCAGCAGCCAGTCCCCGGGACCCGTCACAGATACGCAGTATTTT	CASSQSPGPVTDTQYF
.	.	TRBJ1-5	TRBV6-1	TGTGCCAGCAGTCCCCAACTTGATGGCAATCAGCCCCAGCATTTT	CASSPQLDGNQPQHF
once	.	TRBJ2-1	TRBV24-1	TGTGCGACCAGTGACCCTCGAGACCCGGGGTATGAGCAGTTCTTC	CATSDPRDPGYEQFF
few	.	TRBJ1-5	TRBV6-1	TGTGCCAGCACCCTCCCGGCGAATAGCAATCAGCCCCAGCATTTT	CASTLPANSNQPQHF
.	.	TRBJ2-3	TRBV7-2	TGTGCCAGCAGCTCTATCGCTGGAGATACGCAGTATTTT	CASSSIAGDTQYF
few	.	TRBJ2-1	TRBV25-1	TGTGCCAGCACTTACTTGGATGAGCAGTTCTTC	CASTYLDEQFF
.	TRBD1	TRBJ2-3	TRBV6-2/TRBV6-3	TGTGCCAGCGGTTACAGGGGCCCTGCCCTCACAGATACGCAGTATTTT	CASGYRGPALTDTQYF
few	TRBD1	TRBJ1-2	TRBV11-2	TGTGCCAGCAGCCCCCTGGACAGGGTTGACTATGGCTACACCTTC	CASSPLDRVDYGYTF
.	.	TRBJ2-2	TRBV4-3	TGCGCCAGCAGCCAACCTGCGGTCGGACAGCCGCACACCGGGGAGCTGTTTTTT	CASSQPAVGQPHTGELFF
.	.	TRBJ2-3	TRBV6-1	TGTGCCAGCAGTGAACGGTTTAGTGCCTCAGGGCAGGGAGATACGCAGTATTTT	CASSERFSASGQGDTQYF
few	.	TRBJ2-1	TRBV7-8	TGTGCCAGCAGCTTAGTTTCGTACAGCCTCGATGAGCAGTTCTTC	CASSLVSYSLDEQFF
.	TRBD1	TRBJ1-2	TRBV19	TGTGCCAGTAGTATATACAGGGGGCGAAACTATGGCTACACCTTC	CASSIYRGRNYGYTF
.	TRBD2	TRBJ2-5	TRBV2	TGTGCCAGCAGCGGTACTATTGAGCGGGGGGGCCTTGAGACCCAGTACTTC	CASSGTIERGGLETQYF
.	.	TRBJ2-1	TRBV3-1	TGTGCCAGCAGCCGAGCGGATGGGATCAATGAGCAGTTCTTC	CASSRADGINEQFF
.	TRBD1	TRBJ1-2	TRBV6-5	TGTGCCAGCAGTTACTCGGGACAGGGAAGTACGAGAGGCTACAACTTC	CASSYSGQGSTRGYNF
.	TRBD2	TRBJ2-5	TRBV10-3	TGTGCCATCACCAATAGCGGGGGCTCACAAGAGACCCAGTACTTC	CAITNSGGSQETQYF
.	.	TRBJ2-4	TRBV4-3	TGCGCCAGCAGCCCGACAGAGGGGGACAAAAACATTCAGTACTTC	CASSPTEGDKNIQYF
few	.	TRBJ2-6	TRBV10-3	TGTGCCATCAGTGAGCCCGGTATTCCGGTCTCTGGGGCCAACGTCCTGACTTTC	CAISEPGIPVSGANVLTF
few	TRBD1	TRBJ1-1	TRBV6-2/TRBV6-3	TGTGCCAGCAGTCACTCCGGGACAGCATCTGAAGCTTTCTTT	CASSHSGTASEAFF
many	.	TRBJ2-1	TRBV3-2	TGTGCCAGCAGCCTACGAACACGGGAGCAGTTCTTC	CASSLRTREQFF
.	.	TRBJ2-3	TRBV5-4	TGTGCCAGCAGCTTGAGGGGACTCCCGACTACGCAGTATTTT	CASSLRGLPTTQYF
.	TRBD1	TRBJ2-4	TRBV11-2	TGTGCCAGCAGCTCGGCCCCCCGGGACAGGGAGAACATTCAGTACTTC	CASSSAPRDRENIQYF
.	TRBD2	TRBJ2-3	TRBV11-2	TGTGCCAGCACGCGGACTAGCGGCGACTCTTCTGGCACAGATACGCAGTATTTT	CASTRTSGDSSGTDTQYF
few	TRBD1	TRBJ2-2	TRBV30	TGTGCCTGGAGCCCAGGGGGCGCAACCGGGGAGCTGTTTTTT	CAWSPGGATGELFF
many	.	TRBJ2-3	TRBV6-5	TGTGCCAGCAGTTATGGGCAGCTCACAGATACGCAGTATTTT	CASSYGQLTDTQYF
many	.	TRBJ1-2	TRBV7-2	TGTGCCAGCAGCTTTTCGGCGGTGAACACCTTC	CASSFSAVNTF
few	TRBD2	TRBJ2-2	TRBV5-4	TGTGCCAGCAGTTCCACCGGGGGGGCGCCTTCCGGGGAGCTGTTTTTT	CASSSTGGAPSGELFF
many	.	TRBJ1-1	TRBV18	TGTGCCAGCTCACCACCGACTTTACAGTACACTGAAGCTTTCTTT	CASSPPTLQYTEAFF
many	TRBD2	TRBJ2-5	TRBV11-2	TGTGCCAGCAGCTTAGATGTAGAGCGGGGGGCCCGCGAGACCCAGTACTTC	CASSLDVERGARETQYF
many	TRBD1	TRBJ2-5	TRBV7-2	TGTGCCAGCAGCCCGGACAGGGTGAAGTACTTC	CASSPDRVKYF
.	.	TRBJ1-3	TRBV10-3	TGTGCCATCAGTGAGTCGTTTGGCAGCTCTGGAAACACCATATATTTT	CAISESFGSSGNTIYF